This entry features one T cell receptor (beta chain) sequence. At least ten counts were recorded for this clonotype. The specificity of this receptor is unknown. The sample holds no much larger clone one base away, and base qualities are not on file. Sample time point, as interpreted from the label and publication: day 60 (about 2 months) after transplantation. The intended sense of this specimen's treatment or condition label: allogeneic hematopoietic cell transplantation with graft depleted of TCRalphabeta T cells and CD19 B cells. The transplant recipients were children given TCRalphabeta/CD19-depleted allogeneic hematopoietic cell grafts. Library preparation used PCR. The instrument given in TCRdb is Illumina HiSeq 2500. TCR libraries were prepared with molecular barcoding, using unique molecular identifiers to normalize TCRbeta repertoire quantification. TCRdb cleaned the public reads at Q25 with fastp, built clones with MiXCR and kept in-frame beta chains. Entries that share a CDR3 protein sequence are merged under the most common genes and DNA. Across this sample there are 45,000 to 55,000 distinct CDR3 sequences, with around 9% seen only once. 25% to 30% of the sample is held by the ten biggest clonotypes.

This entry belongs to a study of T-cell reconstitution after alpha-beta-depleted transplantation in children (dated by TCRdb to the mid-2010s). As for the study more broadly: T-cell immune reconstitution after TCRalphabeta/CD19-depleted allogeneic hematopoietic cell transplantation in children was quantitatively tracked in the study by means of TCR repertoire profiling.

CDR1 and CDR2 are drawn from the germline V gene: KGHSH, LQKENI. The CDR3 goes from the cysteine to the phenylalanine over 11 residues. The CDR3 DNA has 33 bases and is translated from base 1. Trimming takes 3 bases from V and 10 bases from J, and the germline ends sit 7 bases apart. The paper's findings and limits, for the study overall: In some patients, the high TCRbeta diversity seen at day 60 was put down to recipient T cells and intrathymic progenitors that had survived conditioning. Apparently early alphabetaT-cell count recovery about two months after transplant reportedly relied on only several hundred rapidly expanded clones derived from non-depleted graft cells. Over subsequent months, a decline in hyperexpanded clone frequencies was noted, and after one year, T-cell counts and TCRbeta diversity were mostly ascribed to newly produced T cells.

The receptor was isolated from a male patient under 10 years old who had a stem cell transplant for chronic granulomatous disease, so the T cells may come from the graft donor. The receptor chain draws on TRBV18 and TRBJ2-1, with the D gene not confidently named. This specimen was PBMCs, mostly from graft donor cells, taken 60 days after TCRalphabeta/CD19-depleted stem cell transplant. The DNA sequence is as follows: TGTGCCAGCTCACCGGCCGTAGAGCAGTTCTTC. Translated, this is CASSPAVEQFF.